Listed here is a single T cell receptor (beta chain). Its target is unknown. The CDR3 length is 13 residues. The germline V gene encodes CDR1 MNHEY and CDR2 SVGAGI. V was pared by 6 bases and J by 4 bases, with 5 bases of the junction left unmatched. This entry is derived from a study of Ad26.COV2.S vaccination and SARS-CoV-2 variants. Study as a whole: The COV1001 Ad26.COV2.S trial arm included the donor. Overall study findings and caveats: It was vaccine recipients, not placebo recipients, who had the higher spike-specific TCR breadth. Spike-specific responses of CD8+ and CD4+ T cells were reported to display substantial breadth after vaccination.

Libraries were prepared by immunoSEQ multiplex PCR; TCRdb keeps only in-frame clonotypes and omits some of them. The sample carries 300,000 to 400,000 clones, around 85% recorded once. Treatment reported: about 20 received Ad26.COV2.S at low or high dose, single or two shots; about 5 received placebo; per-sample allocation not given. All samples were drawn on day 63, counting from the first vaccine or placebo injection. As its vector, the vaccine had Ad26, which expressed Wuhan-strain SARS-CoV-2 spike. The source is a person aged 18-65 years who received the Ad26.COV2.S COVID-19 vaccine or a placebo. J is TRBJ1-1 and V is TRBV6-5, with 7 bases fitting TRBD1. This specimen consisted of peripheral blood, obtained in a trial of Ad26.COV2.S vaccine versus placebo. DNA for the CDR3: TGTGCCAGCAGGGCTACAGGGGCCACTGAAGCTTTCTTT. This sequence encodes CASRATGATEAFF.